A selection of T cell receptor beta chains follows, all from one sample in a study of blood T cell repertoires in COVID-19. TCRdb's copy holds only in-frame clones and misses some; the assay was immunoSEQ multiplex PCR. The top ten clones hold around 13% of a sample with 72,000 or so clones, roughly 86% of them seen once. Sequences were obtained from peripheral blood. These receptors all come from a woman aged 55-69 years with acute or convalescent COVID-19. Both conserved end residues are part of each CDR3. D genes are given only for firm matches. Part of the rows lack a size; the others show once, few, many or a class for expanded clones.

TRBJ2-5 - TRBV7-8 - TGTGCCAGCAGCTTAGCTGTTCTTAGGGGGGGTTCAGCAGAGACCCAGTACTTC CASSLAVLRGGSAETQYF
TRBJ1-5 - TRBV6-6 - TGTGCCAGCAGTCCCCTGGACTTACCCACTCAGCCCCAGCATTTT CASSPLDLPTQPQHF
TRBJ2-1 TRBD2 TRBV9 - TGTGCCAGCAGCCCGAGGCGAGTGGGCGCGGGAGGGGAGCAGTTCTTC CASSPRRVGAGGEQFF
TRBJ2-7 - TRBV4-2 - TGTGCCAGCAGCCAAAGGTCCATGCCAGGGGTCTACGAGCAGTACTTC CASSQRSMPGVYEQYF
TRBJ1-3 - TRBV3-1/TRBV3-2 - TGTGCCAGCAGCACACATGGAAACACCATATATTTT CASSTHGNTIYF
TRBJ1-5 TRBD1 TRBV23-1 - TGCGCCAGCAGTCAATCGAGACAGGGACATAGGCCCCAGCATTTT CASSQSRQGHRPQHF
TRBJ2-1 - TRBV11-2 - TGTGCCAGCAGCTTAGTGTTCGTCCCTAGCTCGCCCTCCTACAATGAGCAGTTCTTC CASSLVFVPSSPSYNEQFF
TRBJ1-3 - TRBV6-5 - TGTGCCAGCAGTTACGCGGTGAGCTCTGGAAACACCATATATTTT CASSYAVSSGNTIYF
TRBJ1-5 - TRBV6-5 - TGTGCCAGCAATTCTGGGGGCCGCAATCAGCCCCAGCATTTT CASNSGGRNQPQHF
TRBJ1-5 - TRBV28 - TGTGCCAGCAGGCCGGACGGCGGGGGGAATCAGCCCCAGCATTTT CASRPDGGGNQPQHF
TRBJ1-1 - TRBV25-1 - TGTGCCAGCAAAGAGGGCCCGATGACTGAAGCTTTCTTT CASKEGPMTEAFF
TRBJ2-7 - TRBV3-1/TRBV3-2 - TGTGCCAGCAGCCAAAGCCCCCTAAACTACGAGCAGTACTTC CASSQSPLNYEQYF
TRBJ2-1 TRBD2 TRBV10-3 few TGTGCCATCAAGAGGGAGGGGAGCAATGAGCAGTTCTTC CAIKREGSNEQFF
TRBJ2-3 TRBD2 TRBV18 - TGTGCCAGCTCACCAACAGCGGGATTGACAGATACGCAGTATTTT CASSPTAGLTDTQYF
TRBJ2-1 TRBD2 TRBV6-5 - TGTGCCAGCAGTTCCCCCAGCGGGGGGGCGGATGAGCAGTTCTTC CASSSPSGGADEQFF
TRBJ2-1 TRBD2 TRBV5-1 - TGCGCCAGCAGCTCAGCTAGCGGGTCTTCCTACAATGAGCAGTTCTTC CASSSASGSSYNEQFF
TRBJ2-7 - TRBV29-1 once TGCAGCGTGGGTACAGCACTCCACTCCTACGAGCAGTACTTC CSVGTALHSYEQYF
TRBJ2-3 - TRBV5-4 - TGTGCCAGCAGCTTCGGAGGGGGGGCCTTAGATACGCAGTATTTT CASSFGGGALDTQYF
TRBJ1-1 - TRBV9 - TGTGCCAGCAGCGTGAGCCCAAGGAACACTGAAGCTTTCTTT CASSVSPRNTEAFF
TRBJ2-7 - TRBV10-3 - TGTGCCATCAGTCAGGGGAACTCTGCCTACGAGCAGTACTTC CAISQGNSAYEQYF
TRBJ1-6 TRBD1 TRBV6-2/TRBV6-3 - TGTGCCAGCAGCACGACAGGGACCTCACCCCTCCACTTT CASSTTGTSPLHF
TRBJ1-6 - TRBV19 - TGTGCCAGTAGTATAGGGGCACTTTCACCCCTCCACTTT CASSIGALSPLHF
TRBJ2-1 TRBD2 TRBV18 - TGTGCCAGCTCACCGCCCCTAGCGGGGGGGCGGAATGAGCAGTTCTTC CASSPPLAGGRNEQFF
TRBJ1-6 - TRBV29-1 many TGCAGCGTTCGAACCGGGTCGGAATCACCCCTCCACTTT CSVRTGSESPLHF
TRBJ2-2 TRBD2 TRBV4-1 - TGCGCCAGCAGCCAAGATCAAGGGAGGGGTACTAACACCGGGGAGCTGTTTTTT CASSQDQGRGTNTGELFF
TRBJ2-5 - TRBV28 - TGTGCCAGCAGTTTTAGAGGGGGAGAGACCCAGTACTTC CASSFRGGETQYF
TRBJ2-5 - TRBV7-2 - TGTGCCAGCAGCTTAGGGCAGGGTGTGACCCAGTACTTC CASSLGQGVTQYF
TRBJ1-2 - TRBV5-4 medium-sized TGTGCCAGCAGCTTCGCCCGGTCTAACTATGGCTACACCTTC CASSFARSNYGYTF
TRBJ2-7 - TRBV12-3/TRBV12-4 - TGTGCCAGCAGTTTACAGGAACAATACGAGCAGTACTTC CASSLQEQYEQYF
TRBJ2-2 TRBD1 TRBV19 - TGTGCCAGTAATGTGGCAGGGGGCGCCGCCGGGGAGCTGTTTTTT CASNVAGGAAGELFF
TRBJ2-7 - TRBV7-9 - TGTGCCAGCAGCCCCCACAGATACCGGGACAACTACTACGAGCAGTACTTC CASSPHRYRDNYYEQYF
TRBJ1-4 TRBD1 TRBV5-1 - TGCGCCAGCAGCTGGGGACAGGCAACTAATGAAAAACTGTTTTTT CASSWGQATNEKLFF
TRBJ2-7 TRBD2 TRBV7-8 - TGTGCCAGCAGTGAACAGGGACTAGACTTTTACGAGCAGTACTTC CASSEQGLDFYEQYF
TRBJ2-3 TRBD2 TRBV15 - TGTGCCACCAGCAGAGATCGGGGGGGCACAGATACGCAGTATTTT CATSRDRGGTDTQYF
TRBJ1-5 TRBD1 TRBV19 - TGTGCCAGTAGTATTCTCACAGGACAGGGAAATCAGCCCCAGCATTTT CASSILTGQGNQPQHF
TRBJ2-5 TRBD1 TRBV24-1 - TGTGCCACCAGTGAGGGACAGTACCAAGAGACCCAGTACTTC CATSEGQYQETQYF
TRBJ1-1 - TRBV6-5 - TGTGCCAGCAGTTCCTTGTACACTGAAGCTTTCTTT CASSSLYTEAFF
TRBJ1-2 TRBD1 TRBV6-5 - TGTGCCAGCAGTTACTCGGGAATGACAGGGAGTACCTTC CASSYSGMTGSTF